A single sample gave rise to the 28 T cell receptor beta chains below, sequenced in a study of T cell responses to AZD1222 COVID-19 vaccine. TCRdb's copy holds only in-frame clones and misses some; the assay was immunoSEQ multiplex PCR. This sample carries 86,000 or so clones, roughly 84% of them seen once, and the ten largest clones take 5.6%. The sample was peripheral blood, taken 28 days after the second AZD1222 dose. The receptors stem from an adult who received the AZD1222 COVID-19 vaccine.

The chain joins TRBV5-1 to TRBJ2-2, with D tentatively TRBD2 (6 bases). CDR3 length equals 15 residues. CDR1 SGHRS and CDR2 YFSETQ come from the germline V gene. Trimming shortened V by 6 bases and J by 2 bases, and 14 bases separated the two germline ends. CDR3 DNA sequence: TGCGCCAGCAAGGGCGGGGCCCTTAACACCGGGGAGCTGTTTTTT. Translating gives CASKGGALNTGELFF.

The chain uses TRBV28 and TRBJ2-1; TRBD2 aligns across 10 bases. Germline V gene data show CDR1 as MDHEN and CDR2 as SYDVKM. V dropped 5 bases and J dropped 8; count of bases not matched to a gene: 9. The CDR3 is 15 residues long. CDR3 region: CASSLGLAARDEQFF. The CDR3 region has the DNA TGTGCCAGCAGTCTCGGACTAGCGGCCAGGGATGAGCAGTTCTTC. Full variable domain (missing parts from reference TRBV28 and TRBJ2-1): DVKVTQSSRYLVKRTGEKVFLECVQDMDHENMFWYRQDPGLGLRLIYFSYDVKMKEKGDIPEGYSVSREKKERFSLILESASTNQTSMYLCASSLGLAARDEQFFGPGTRLTVL.

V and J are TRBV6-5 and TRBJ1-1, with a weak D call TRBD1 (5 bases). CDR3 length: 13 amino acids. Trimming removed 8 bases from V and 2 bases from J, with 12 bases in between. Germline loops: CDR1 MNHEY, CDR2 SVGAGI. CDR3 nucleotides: TGTGCCAGCTACGGGACCCTAAACACTGAAGCTTTCTTT. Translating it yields CASYGTLNTEAFF.

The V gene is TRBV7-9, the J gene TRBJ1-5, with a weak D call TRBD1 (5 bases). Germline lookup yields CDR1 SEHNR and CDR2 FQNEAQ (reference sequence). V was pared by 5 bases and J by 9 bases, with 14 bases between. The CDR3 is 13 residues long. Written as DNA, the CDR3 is TGTGCCAGCAGCCCGGATGGGGCCGGGCCCCAGCATTTT. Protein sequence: CASSPDGAGPQHF.

CDR3 region: CASSPRQGTNTEAFF. CDR3 DNA sequence: TGTGCCAGCAGCCCACGACAGGGGACGAACACTGAAGCTTTCTTT. The chain recombines TRBV5-4 with TRBJ1-1; 8 nucleotides match TRBD1. Germline assignment: CDR1 SGHNT and CDR2 YYREEE (reference sequence). The trim removed 4 bases at V and 1 base at J, leaving 6 bases unmatched. The CDR3 is made up of 15 amino acids. The whole variable domain, filled in from reference TRBV5-4 and TRBJ1-1, reads ETGVTQSPTHLIKTRGQQVTLRCSSQSGHNTVSWYQQALGQGPQFIFQYYREEENGRGNFPPRFSGLQFPNYSSELNVNALELDDSALYLCASSPRQGTNTEAFFGQGTRLTVV.

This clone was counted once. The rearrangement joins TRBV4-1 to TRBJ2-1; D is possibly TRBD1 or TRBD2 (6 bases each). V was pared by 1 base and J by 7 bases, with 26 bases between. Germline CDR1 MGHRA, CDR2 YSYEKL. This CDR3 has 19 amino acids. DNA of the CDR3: TGCGCCAGCAGCCAAGGCTTGTACCCAACAGGGACTCGAAAAAATGAGCAGTTCTTC. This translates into CASSQGLYPTGTRKNEQFF.

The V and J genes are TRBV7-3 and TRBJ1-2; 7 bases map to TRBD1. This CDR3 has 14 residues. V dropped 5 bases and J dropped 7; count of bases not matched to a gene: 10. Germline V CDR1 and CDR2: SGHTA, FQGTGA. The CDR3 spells CASSPQTGDPGYTF. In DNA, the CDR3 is TGTGCCAGCAGCCCCCAAACAGGGGATCCTGGCTACACCTTC.

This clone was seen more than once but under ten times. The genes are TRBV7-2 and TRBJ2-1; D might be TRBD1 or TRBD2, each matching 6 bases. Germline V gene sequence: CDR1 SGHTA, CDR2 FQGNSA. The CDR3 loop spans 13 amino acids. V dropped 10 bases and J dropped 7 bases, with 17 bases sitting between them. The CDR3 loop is CATLEGGRNEQFF. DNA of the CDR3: TGTGCCACGCTGGAGGGGGGCCGTAATGAGCAGTTCTTC. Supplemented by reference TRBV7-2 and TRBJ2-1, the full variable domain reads GAGVSQSPSNKVTEKGKDVELRCDPISGHTALYWYRQSLGQGLEFLIYFQGNSAPDKSGLPSDRFSAERTGGSVSTLTIQRTQQEDSAVYLCATLEGGRNEQFFGPGTRLTVL.

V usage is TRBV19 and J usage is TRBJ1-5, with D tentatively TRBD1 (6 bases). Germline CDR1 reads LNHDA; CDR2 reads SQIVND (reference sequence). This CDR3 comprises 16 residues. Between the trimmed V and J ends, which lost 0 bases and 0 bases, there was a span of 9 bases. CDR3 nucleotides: TGTGCCAGTAGTATAGATCACAGGGTTAGCAATCAGCCCCAGCATTTT. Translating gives CASSIDHRVSNQPQHF.

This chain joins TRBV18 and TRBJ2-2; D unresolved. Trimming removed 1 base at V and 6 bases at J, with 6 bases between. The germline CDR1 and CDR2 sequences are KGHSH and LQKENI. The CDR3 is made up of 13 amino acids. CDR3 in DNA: TGTGCCAGCTCACCACTTGTACCCGGGGAGCTGTTTTTT. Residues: CASSPLVPGELFF.

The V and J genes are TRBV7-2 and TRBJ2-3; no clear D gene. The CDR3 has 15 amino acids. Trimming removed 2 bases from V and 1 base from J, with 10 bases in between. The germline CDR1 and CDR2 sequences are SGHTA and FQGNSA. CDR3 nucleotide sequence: TGTGCCAGCAGCTTAATCCGGGCGGGCACAGATACGCAGTATTTT. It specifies CASSLIRAGTDTQYF.

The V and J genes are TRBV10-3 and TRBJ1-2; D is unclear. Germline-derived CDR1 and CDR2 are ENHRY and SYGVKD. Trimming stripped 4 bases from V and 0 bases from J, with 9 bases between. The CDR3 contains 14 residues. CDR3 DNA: TGTGCCATCAGTGCAGGTGGTACTAACTATGGCTACACCTTC. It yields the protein CAISAGGTNYGYTF.

CDR3 in DNA: TGTGCCAGCAGCACACTGGGCTCGAACACTGAAGCTTTCTTT. Protein: CASSTLGSNTEAFF. The chain uses TRBV11-2 and TRBJ1-1; D gene unclear. The CDR3 length is 14 residues. V was pared by 5 bases and J by 1 base, with 11 bases between. Germline V gene data show CDR1 as SGHAT and CDR2 as FQNNGV.

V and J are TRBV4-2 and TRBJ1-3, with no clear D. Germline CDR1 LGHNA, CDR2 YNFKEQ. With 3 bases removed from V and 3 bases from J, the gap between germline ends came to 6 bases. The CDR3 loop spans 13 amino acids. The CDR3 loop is CASSQSGGNTIYF. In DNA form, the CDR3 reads TGTGCCAGCAGCCAGAGTGGTGGAAACACCATATATTTT.

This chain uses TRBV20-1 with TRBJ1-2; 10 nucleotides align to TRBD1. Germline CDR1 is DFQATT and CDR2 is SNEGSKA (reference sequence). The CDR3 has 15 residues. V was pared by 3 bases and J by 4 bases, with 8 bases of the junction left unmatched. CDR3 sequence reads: CSASSGQGGVYGYTF. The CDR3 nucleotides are TGCAGTGCTAGTTCCGGACAGGGGGGGGTCTATGGCTACACCTTC.

This CDR3 reads CASSYSGGGGYTF. As DNA, the CDR3 is TGTGCCAGCAGCTACTCAGGGGGTGGTGGCTACACCTTC. This chain joins TRBV7-2 and TRBJ1-2; 7 positions agree with TRBD1. The junction had 6 bases not matched to a gene; V was cut back by 4 bases and J by 7 bases. This CDR3 comprises 13 residues. Germline V gene data show CDR1 as SGHTA and CDR2 as FQGNSA.

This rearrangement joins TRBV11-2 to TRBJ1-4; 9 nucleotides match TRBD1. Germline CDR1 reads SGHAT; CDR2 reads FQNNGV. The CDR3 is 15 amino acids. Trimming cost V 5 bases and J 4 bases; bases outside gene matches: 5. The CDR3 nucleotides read TGTGCCAGCAGCCCCCGGGACAGGGTTAATGAAAAACTGTTTTTT. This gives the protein CASSPRDRVNEKLFF.

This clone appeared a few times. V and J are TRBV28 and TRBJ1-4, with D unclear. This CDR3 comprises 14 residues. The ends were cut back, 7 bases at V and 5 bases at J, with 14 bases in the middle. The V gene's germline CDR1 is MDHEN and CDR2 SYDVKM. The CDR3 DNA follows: TGTGCCAGCACCTCGGGAGTCCGAAATGAAAAACTGTTTTTT. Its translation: CASTSGVRNEKLFF. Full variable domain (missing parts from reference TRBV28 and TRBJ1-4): DVKVTQSSRYLVKRTGEKVFLECVQDMDHENMFWYRQDPGLGLRLIYFSYDVKMKEKGDIPEGYSVSREKKERFSLILESASTNQTSMYLCASTSGVRNEKLFFGSGTQLSVL.

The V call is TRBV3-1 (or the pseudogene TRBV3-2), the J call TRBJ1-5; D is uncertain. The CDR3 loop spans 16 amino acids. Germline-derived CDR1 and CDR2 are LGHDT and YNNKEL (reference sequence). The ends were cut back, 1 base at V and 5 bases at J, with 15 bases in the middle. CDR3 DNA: TGTGCCAGCAGCCAAGCCGGCGGAATTTTGCATCAGCCCCAGCATTTT. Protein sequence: CASSQAGGILHQPQHF.

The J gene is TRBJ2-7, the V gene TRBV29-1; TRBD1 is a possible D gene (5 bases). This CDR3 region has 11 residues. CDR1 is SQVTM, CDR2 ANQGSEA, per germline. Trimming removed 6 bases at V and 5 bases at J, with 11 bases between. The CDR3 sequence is CSVPGHDEQYF. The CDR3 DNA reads TGCAGCGTCCCCGGACATGACGAGCAGTACTTC.

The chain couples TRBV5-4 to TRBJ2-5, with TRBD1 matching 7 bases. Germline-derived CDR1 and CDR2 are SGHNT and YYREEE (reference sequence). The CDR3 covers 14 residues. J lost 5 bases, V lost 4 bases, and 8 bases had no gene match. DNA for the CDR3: TGTGCCAGCAGCGAAAGACAGGGCGGGGAGACCCAGTACTTC. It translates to CASSERQGGETQYF.

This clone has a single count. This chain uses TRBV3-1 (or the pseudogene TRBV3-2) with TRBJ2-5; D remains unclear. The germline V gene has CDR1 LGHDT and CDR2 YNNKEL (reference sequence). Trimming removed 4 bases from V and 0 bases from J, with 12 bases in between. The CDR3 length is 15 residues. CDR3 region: CASSRQRQHQETQYF. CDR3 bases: TGTGCCAGCAGCCGACAAAGGCAACACCAAGAGACCCAGTACTTC.

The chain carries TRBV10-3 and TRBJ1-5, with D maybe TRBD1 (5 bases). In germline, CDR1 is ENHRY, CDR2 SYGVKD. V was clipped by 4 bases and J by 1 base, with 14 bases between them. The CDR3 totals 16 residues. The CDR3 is CAISAGTGGSNQPQHF. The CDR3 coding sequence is TGTGCCATCAGTGCGGGGACGGGAGGCAGCAATCAGCCCCAGCATTTT.

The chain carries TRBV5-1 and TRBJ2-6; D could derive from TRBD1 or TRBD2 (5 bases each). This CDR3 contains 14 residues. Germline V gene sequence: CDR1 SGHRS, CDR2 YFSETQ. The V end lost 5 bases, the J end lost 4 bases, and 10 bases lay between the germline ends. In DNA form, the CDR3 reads TGCGCCAGCAGTAACGGGGACGGGGCCAACGTCCTGACTTTC. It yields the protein CASSNGDGANVLTF.

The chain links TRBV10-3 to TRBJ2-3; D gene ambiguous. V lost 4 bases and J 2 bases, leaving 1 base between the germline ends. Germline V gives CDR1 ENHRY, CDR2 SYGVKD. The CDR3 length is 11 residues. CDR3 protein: CAISATDTQYF. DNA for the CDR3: TGTGCCATCAGTGCCACAGATACGCAGTATTTT.

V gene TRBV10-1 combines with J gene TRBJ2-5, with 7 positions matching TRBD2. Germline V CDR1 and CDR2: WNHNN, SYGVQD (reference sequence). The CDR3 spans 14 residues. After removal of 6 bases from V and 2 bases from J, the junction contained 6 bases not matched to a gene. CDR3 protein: CASSRSGGQETQYF. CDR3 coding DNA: TGCGCCAGCAGCCGGTCCGGGGGGCAAGAGACCCAGTACTTC.

The CDR3 nucleotides are TGTGCCACCAGTGTTAGTTCGGAGGCAGGTTACGGGGATACGCAGTATTTT. Its protein is CATSVSSEAGYGDTQYF. This chain uses TRBV24-1 with TRBJ2-3, with a possible D match to TRBD2 (5 bases). V was pared by 5 bases and J by 6 bases, with 23 bases between. The CDR3 totals 17 residues. Germline V lookup: CDR1 KGHDR, CDR2 SFDVKD.

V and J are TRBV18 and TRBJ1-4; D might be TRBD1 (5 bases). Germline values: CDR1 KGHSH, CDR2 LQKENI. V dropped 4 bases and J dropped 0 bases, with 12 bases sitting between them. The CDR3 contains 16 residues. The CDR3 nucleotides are TGTGCCAGCTCACTGGGACGACCCTCAACTAATGAAAAACTGTTTTTT. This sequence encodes CASSLGRPSTNEKLFF.